This entry lists 20 T cell receptor beta chains sequenced from one sample in a study of blood T cell repertoires in COVID-19. The repertoire was sequenced with immunoSEQ multiplex PCR; TCRdb's copy has only in-frame clones and lacks some. The top ten clones hold roughly 28% of a sample with 30,000 or so clones, about 91% of them seen once. Input material: peripheral blood. Receptors were obtained from a human donor in a cohort sampled during active COVID-19.

The gene calls are TRBV29-1 and TRBJ1-2; D perhaps matches TRBD1 (5 bases). The CDR3 spans 11 residues. Trimming took off 7 bases at V and 8 bases at J, with 14 bases between the two ends. Germline V gene data show CDR1 as SQVTM and CDR2 as ANQGSEA. The CDR3 is CSAVQGRGYTF. DNA of the CDR3: TGCAGCGCAGTCCAGGGCAGGGGCTACACCTTC.

This clone was recorded only once. The V and J genes are TRBV23-1 and TRBJ2-7; no clear D. TRBV23-1 has ORF status, its function being uncertain. The CDR3 covers 15 residues. The V end lost 1 base, the J end lost 2 bases, and 12 bases lay between the germline ends. For the CDR3, the DNA is TGCGCCAGCAGTCAATTGTGGCAGGCAGCCTACGAGCAGTACTTC. Translating gives CASSQLWQAAYEQYF.

The chain carries TRBV6-5 and TRBJ1-2; D is unclear. Between the trimmed V and J ends, which lost 7 bases and 7 bases, there was a span of 16 bases. The CDR3 consists of 13 residues. In germline, CDR1 is MNHEY, CDR2 SVGAGI. The CDR3 spells CASTSRGSGGYTF. The DNA for the CDR3 is TGTGCCAGCACGAGTAGAGGCTCTGGTGGCTACACCTTC.

The J gene is TRBJ2-1, the V gene TRBV6-6, with 7 nucleotides matching TRBD2. Germline CDR1 MNHNY, CDR2 SVGAGI (reference sequence). Trimming cost V 5 bases and J 10 bases; bases outside gene matches: 5. This CDR3 is built from 12 residues. The CDR3 DNA sequence: TGTGCCAGCAGTACAACAGCGGGGGAGCAGTTCTTC. Amino acids: CASSTTAGEQFF.

The gene calls are TRBV7-3 and TRBJ2-1, with D tentatively TRBD2 (6 bases). CDR1 and CDR2 from the germline V gene are SGHTA and FQGTGA. CDR3 length: 15 residues. Trimming shortened V by 5 bases and J by 2 bases, and 13 bases separated the two germline ends. The CDR3 here is CASSTTGVTYNEQFF. The CDR3 coding sequence is TGTGCCAGCAGCACCACGGGGGTAACCTACAATGAGCAGTTCTTC.

DNA of the CDR3: TGTGCCAGCAGCACTACTAGAGATACGCAGTATTTT. The encoded protein is CASSTTRDTQYF. The genes are TRBV12-3 or TRBV12-4 and TRBJ2-3; possible D gene TRBD2, 5 bases. The CDR3 runs to 12 residues. Trimming took 6 bases from V and 5 from J, leaving 9 bases between them.

This clone was seen a handful of times. The chain combines TRBV4-2 with TRBJ2-3; 15 bases line up with TRBD2. The germline V gene has CDR1 LGHNA and CDR2 YNFKEQ. This CDR3 region has 17 residues. J lost 5 bases, V lost 5 bases, and 8 bases had no gene match. The CDR3 loop is CASSGLAGGPDIDTQYF. The CDR3 region has the DNA TGTGCCAGCAGCGGACTAGCGGGGGGGCCGGATATAGATACGCAGTATTTT.

The genes are TRBV4-1 and TRBJ1-4; D might be TRBD1 (5 bases). CDR1 MGHRA and CDR2 YSYEKL come from the germline V gene. V gave up 0 bases and J gave up 4 bases, with 18 bases separating them. The CDR3 runs to 18 residues. CDR3 residues: CASSQDGRSGAGNEKLFF. CDR3 coding DNA: TGCGCCAGCAGCCAAGATGGCCGATCTGGGGCAGGTAATGAAAAACTGTTTTTT.

This chain connects TRBV7-3 to TRBJ2-6; TRBD1 might be the D (6 bases). The CDR3 consists of 19 residues. Germline loops: CDR1 SGHTA, CDR2 FQGTGA. Trimming left V 2 bases short and J 0 bases short, with 17 bases between. CDR3 bases: TGTGCCAGCAGCTTAGTAAGGCCAGGGGCCCCCTCTGGGGCCAACGTCCTGACTTTC. Translation: CASSLVRPGAPSGANVLTF. The full variable domain, its missing parts supplied by reference TRBV7-3 and TRBJ2-6, is GAGVSQTPSNKVTEKGKYVELRCDPISGHTALYWYRQSLGQGPEFLIYFQGTGAADDSGLPNDRFFAVRPEGSVSTLKIQRTERGDSAVYLCASSLVRPGAPSGANVLTFGAGSRLTVL.

This chain links TRBV10-3 with TRBJ1-3; D gene uncertain. The V end was cut by 2 bases, the J end by 3 bases, with 8 bases between. The CDR3 is 14 amino acids. Germline values: CDR1 ENHRY, CDR2 SYGVKD. This CDR3 reads CAISEQVGGNTIYF. In nucleotides, the CDR3 is TGTGCCATCAGTGAGCAGGTCGGTGGAAACACCATATATTTT.

The rearrangement joins TRBV6-5 to TRBJ1-3; D perhaps matches TRBD1 (6 bases). The CDR3 sequence is 14 residues long. The V gene's germline CDR1 is MNHEY and CDR2 SVGAGI. Trimming took 2 bases from V and 12 from J, leaving 17 bases between them. CDR3 region: CASSYAYRDDYIYF. CDR3 bases: TGTGCCAGCAGTTACGCCTACAGGGACGATTACATATATTTT.

This chain links TRBV6-1 with TRBJ1-3; 11 bases fit TRBD1. V shed 3 bases, J shed 0 bases, and the junction held 10 bases outside the gene matches. The CDR3 has 19 amino acids. Looked up from germline, CDR1 is MNHNS and CDR2 is SASEGT. The CDR3 spells CASSDLSGTGGNSGNTIYF. CDR3 coding DNA: TGTGCCAGCAGTGACTTATCCGGGACAGGGGGGAACTCTGGAAACACCATATATTTT.

This clone was counted a single time. This chain uses TRBV3-1 (or the pseudogene TRBV3-2) with TRBJ1-2; possibly TRBD1 for D (5 bases). V lost 0 bases and J lost 6, with 20 bases in between. Germline CDR1 and CDR2: LGHDT and YNNKEL (reference sequence). This CDR3 region has 17 residues. The CDR3 nucleotides are TGTGCCAGCAGCCAAGACGGGGGACTCGGCCTAGTGGATGGCTACACCTTC. This translates into CASSQDGGLGLVDGYTF.

This rearrangement joins TRBV6-4 to TRBJ2-1, with 7 bases identical to TRBD2. Germline V gene sequence: CDR1 MRHNA, CDR2 SNTAGT. The junction had 6 bases not matched to a gene; V was cut back by 6 bases and J by 7 bases. The CDR3 loop spans 13 amino acids. CDR3 coding DNA: TGTGCCAGCAGCCGGGAGGCTCTGAATGAGCAGTTCTTC. It is translated as CASSREALNEQFF.

As DNA, the CDR3 is TGCGCCAGCAGTTCCAGTCCGGCAGGGGGGACTGAAGCTTTCTTT. Its protein is CASSSSPAGGTEAFF. The genes are TRBV10-1 and TRBJ1-1; 7 bases are shared with TRBD1. Germline CDR1 WNHNN, CDR2 SYGVQD (reference sequence). After removal of 5 bases from V and 5 bases from J, the junction contained 11 bases not matched to a gene. This CDR3 contains 15 residues.

The CDR3 DNA follows: TGTGCCAGTAGCCTCACCCTAGCGGCGACCACAGATACGCAGTATTTT. Translating it yields CASSLTLAATTDTQYF. V and J are TRBV19 and TRBJ2-3; TRBD2 matches 7 bases. Germline values: CDR1 LNHDA, CDR2 SQIVND (reference sequence). The V and J ends lost 6 bases and 2 bases, in that order; junction bases with no gene match: 11. There are 16 residues in the CDR3.

The V and J genes are TRBV4-1 and TRBJ1-2, with a tentative D call TRBD1 (6 bases). Deletions cut 1 base from V and 8 bases from J, with 17 bases between. CDR1 is MGHRA, CDR2 YSYEKL, per germline. This CDR3 is 15 amino acids long. The DNA for the CDR3 is TGCGCCAGCAGCCAAGCTGGCAGGGGAAAGTGGGGCTACACCTTC. Protein: CASSQAGRGKWGYTF.

Only a few counts were recorded for this clone. The chain is built from TRBV19 and TRBJ1-5, with a possible D match to TRBD1 (5 bases). V lost 3 bases and J 5 bases, leaving 11 bases between the germline ends. CDR3 length: 14 amino acids. Germline CDR1 reads LNHDA; CDR2 reads SQIVND (reference sequence). The CDR3 DNA follows: TGTGCCAGTAGTATGACGGGCAGGGATCAGCCCCAGCATTTT. Its translation: CASSMTGRDQPQHF.

The V call is TRBV9, the J call TRBJ1-2; possible D gene TRBD1, 6 bases. Germline CDR1 SGDLS, CDR2 YYNGEE. V lost 7 bases and J 7 bases, leaving 11 bases between the germline ends. The CDR3 consists of 11 residues. For the CDR3, the DNA is TGTGCCAGCTGGGGGGGCTCTGGCTACACCTTC. It codes for CASWGGSGYTF.

Turning to this clone: At one boundary the junction diverges from the germline segment, which might be a read error. The genes are TRBV7-9 and TRBJ2-7, with TRBD1 identical over 7 bases. CDR1 is SEHNR and CDR2 is FQNEAQ in the germline V gene (reference sequence). The CDR3 length is 14 residues. Here the CDR3 DNA reads TGTGCCAGCACCTTACAGGGGAGCGAGGACGAGCAGTACTTC. Translated: CASTLQGSEDEQYF. The complete variable domain, with remaining parts taken from reference TRBV7-9 and TRBJ2-7, reads DTGVSQNPRHKITKRGQNVTFRCDPISEHNRLYWYRQTLGQGPEFLTYFQNEAQLEKSRLLSDRFSAERPKGSFSTLEIQRTEQGDSAMYLCASTLQGSEDEQYFGPGTRLTVT.